What follows are 23 T cell receptor beta chains derived from one specimen sequenced in a study of vaccination effects on CD4 cells after COVID-19. Viral peptide pools were used in the ViraFEST assay to expand antigen-specific CD4+ T cells, and sequencing came afterward. Researchers isolated CD4+ T cells once approximately ten days of culture had elapsed. These TCRs' antigens remain unknown. Assay: immunoSEQ multiplex PCR; the TCRdb copy retains only in-frame clones and omits some. The sample records more than 50,000 clones, roughly four fifths being singletons. The specimen comprised CD4+ T cells from PBMCs cultured with HCoV-229E spike peptides, sampled before COVID-19 vaccination. These receptors originate from a human donor who received a COVID-19 vaccine.

The CDR3 DNA is TGCGCCAGCAGTAGACAGGGGGAAACTGAAGCTTTCTTT. It specifies CASSRQGETEAFF. The chain combines TRBV5-1 with TRBJ1-1; 9 bases fit TRBD1. The CDR3 is 13 amino acids. Unmatched junction bases numbered 4, after V lost 5 bases and J lost 5 bases. CDR1 is SGHRS and CDR2 is YFSETQ in the germline V gene.

The gene calls are TRBV10-2 and TRBJ1-2, with 8 bases matching TRBD1. The CDR3 contains 13 residues. CDR1 is WSHSY, CDR2 SAAADI, per germline. V was clipped by 5 bases and J by 4 bases; unmatched bases: 3. CDR3 coding DNA: TGCGCCAGCAGTCGGGGACAGGCCTATGGCTACACCTTC. This encodes CASSRGQAYGYTF.

The chain is built from TRBV6-6 and TRBJ2-4; 8 positions match TRBD1. V shed 5 bases, J shed 0 bases, and the junction held 3 bases outside the gene matches. Per the germline V gene, CDR1 is MNHNY and CDR2 is SVGAGI (reference sequence). There are 15 residues in the CDR3. This chain's CDR3 is CASSDRGLAKNIQYF. The CDR3 DNA follows: TGTGCCAGCAGTGACAGGGGCCTAGCCAAAAACATTCAGTACTTC.

For the CDR3, the DNA is TGTGCCAGCAGTGATCCGGGACAGGGGAACACTGAAGCTTTCTTT. It yields the protein CASSDPGQGNTEAFF. This chain links TRBV25-1 with TRBJ1-1; 9 bases are shared with TRBD1. This CDR3 comprises 15 residues. In germline, CDR1 is MGHDK, CDR2 SYGVNS. The trim removed 3 bases at V and 1 base at J, leaving 3 bases unmatched.

This clone is a singleton in its sample. The chain recombines TRBV24-1 with TRBJ1-2, with 8 bases identical to TRBD1. The germline gives CDR1 KGHDR, CDR2 SFDVKD. With V trimmed by 5 bases and J by 8 bases, 0 bases remained unmatched. There are 11 residues in the CDR3. CDR3 nucleotide sequence: TGTGCCACCAGTGCAGGGGGCGGCTACACCTTC. Residues: CATSAGGGYTF.

The chain combines TRBV19 with TRBJ2-4; D gene ambiguous. V lost 6 bases and J 2 bases, leaving 11 bases between the germline ends. Germline V gene data show CDR1 as LNHDA and CDR2 as SQIVND (reference sequence). The CDR3 is 14 amino acids. CDR3 amino acids: CASSHTVSKNIQYF. CDR3 nucleotides: TGTGCCAGTAGCCACACGGTGTCCAAAAACATTCAGTACTTC. The entire variable domain, with the rest obtained from reference TRBV19 and TRBJ2-4, is as follows: DGGITQSPKYLFRKEGQNVTLSCEQNLNHDAMYWYRQDPGQGLRLIYYSQIVNDFQKGDIAEGYSVSREKKESFPLTVTSAQKNPTAFYLCASSHTVSKNIQYFGAGTRLSVL.

The genes are TRBV18 and TRBJ1-2; D gene unclear. The CDR3 is made up of 11 amino acids. Germline values: CDR1 KGHSH, CDR2 LQKENI. The V end lost 3 bases, the J end lost 5 bases, and 4 bases lay between the germline ends. CDR3 protein: CASSPQYGYTF. CDR3 coding DNA: TGTGCCAGCTCACCTCAGTATGGCTACACCTTC. Filled out from reference TRBV18 and TRBJ1-2, the complete variable domain reads NAGVMQNPRHLVRRRGQEARLRCSPMKGHSHVYWYRQLPEEGLKFMVYLQKENIIDESGMPKERFSAEFPKEGPSILRIQQVVRGDSAAYFCASSPQYGYTFGSGTRLTVV.

The chain carries TRBV28 and TRBJ1-3; no firm D call. The CDR3 has 16 residues. V gave up 3 bases and J gave up 8 bases, with 20 bases separating them. CDR1 MDHEN and CDR2 SYDVKM come from the germline V gene. CDR3 nucleotide sequence: TGTGCCAGCAGTTTTAACCCCCGGAACGATGATGACACCATATATTTT. Protein sequence: CASSFNPRNDDDTIYF.

A few counts support this clone. The V gene is TRBV9, the J gene TRBJ2-6; D could derive from TRBD1 or TRBD2 (5 bases each). Trimming removed 0 bases from V and 0 bases from J, with 10 bases in between. In germline, CDR1 is SGDLS, CDR2 YYNGEE. The CDR3 runs 17 residues. CDR3 in amino acids: CASSVGSGSSGANVLTF. In DNA, the CDR3 is TGTGCCAGCAGCGTAGGTTCAGGGAGCTCTGGGGCCAACGTCCTGACTTTC.

CDR3 sequence: CASSYDRAQETQYF. CDR3 in DNA: TGCGCCAGCAGCTACGACAGGGCCCAAGAGACCCAGTACTTC. This chain connects TRBV5-1 to TRBJ2-5; 7 bases agree with TRBD1. Germline V gene data show CDR1 as SGHRS and CDR2 as YFSETQ. CDR3 length: 14 amino acids. Losses at the gene ends were 3 bases for V and 1 base for J; bases not matched to a gene: 3.

The chain links TRBV10-3 to TRBJ2-1, with D perhaps matching TRBD2 (6 bases). V was shortened by 1 base and J by 1 base, with 8 bases between the two germline ends. CDR1 is ENHRY and CDR2 is SYGVKD in the germline V gene. The CDR3 is 15 amino acids. The CDR3 nucleotides read TGTGCCATCAGTGAGTTGGGGGGTTCCTACAATGAGCAGTTCTTC. Translation: CAISELGGSYNEQFF.

The chain links TRBV2 to TRBJ1-1, with a possible D match to TRBD1 (6 bases). V was shortened by 6 bases and J by 1 base, with 15 bases between the two germline ends. The CDR3 is 15 residues long. Germline loops: CDR1 SNHLY, CDR2 FYNNEI. The CDR3 is CASRQWDTQNTEAFF. CDR3 DNA: TGTGCCAGCAGGCAATGGGACACCCAGAACACTGAAGCTTTCTTT.

The chain couples TRBV3-1 (or the pseudogene TRBV3-2) to TRBJ2-7; TRBD1 aligns across 7 bases. The CDR3 runs 13 residues. The V gene's germline CDR1 is LGHDT and CDR2 YNNKEL (reference sequence). The junction had 7 bases not matched to a gene; V was cut back by 0 bases and J by 11 bases. CDR3 loop: CASSQDPQGVEYV. The CDR3 region has the DNA TGTGCCAGCAGCCAAGATCCCCAGGGGGTGGAGTACGTC.

The rearrangement links TRBV24-1 to TRBJ2-7; 8 bases fit TRBD2. Trimming removed 10 bases from V and 3 bases from J; junction bases left unmatched: 10. This CDR3 has 14 amino acids. CDR1 and CDR2 from the germline V gene are KGHDR and SFDVKD. CDR3 sequence: CATPLGGGYYEQYV. The CDR3 DNA reads TGTGCCACACCCCTCGGGGGGGGATACTACGAGCAGTACGTC.

V gene TRBV6-5 combines with J gene TRBJ1-1; D remains ambiguous. In germline, CDR1 is MNHEY, CDR2 SVGAGI. The CDR3 contains 13 residues. Trimming shortened V by 6 bases and J by 0 bases, and 8 bases separated the two germline ends. The CDR3 loop is CASSPVVNTEAFF. The CDR3 region has the DNA TGTGCCAGCAGCCCCGTTGTGAACACTGAAGCTTTCTTT.

The chain is built from TRBV2 and TRBJ1-2, with D unresolved. V lost 6 bases, J lost 0 bases, and 11 bases lay in between. The CDR3 totals 14 residues. Germline CDR1 is SNHLY and CDR2 is FYNNEI. CDR3 sequence (DNA): TGTGCCAGCAGCGTAGAGATTGCTAACTATGGCTACACCTTC. Its protein product is CASSVEIANYGYTF.

The J gene is TRBJ2-2, the V gene TRBV10-2; D is possibly TRBD2 (5 bases). In germline, CDR1 is WSHSY, CDR2 SAAADI. This CDR3 comprises 17 residues. V lost 0 bases and J lost 7, with 18 bases in between. The CDR3 DNA is TGCGCCAGCAGTGAGTCGGGGAGACCAGGAGGAGTCGGGGAGCTGTTTTTT. Its translation: CASSESGRPGGVGELFF.

J is TRBJ2-2 and V is TRBV5-6, with TRBD2 as a possible D gene (6 bases). The germline V and J ends were trimmed by 4 bases and 4 bases, with 17 bases remaining between them. This CDR3 contains 16 residues. CDR1 and CDR2 from the germline V gene are SGHDT and YYEEEE. CDR3 sequence: CASSELGGKSTGELFF. As DNA, the CDR3 is TGTGCCAGCAGCGAGCTGGGGGGAAAGAGCACCGGGGAGCTGTTTTTT.

The V gene is TRBV7-2, the J gene TRBJ1-4; 11 nucleotides align to TRBD1. CDR1 SGHTA and CDR2 FQGNSA come from the germline V gene. The junction had 6 bases not matched to a gene; V was cut back by 7 bases and J by 8 bases. The CDR3 is 14 residues long. CDR3: CASTRDRGKEKLFF. CDR3 coding DNA: TGTGCCAGCACTAGGGACAGGGGGAAAGAAAAACTGTTTTTT. Full variable domain (rest looked up from reference TRBV7-2 and TRBJ1-4): GAGVSQSPSNKVTEKGKDVELRCDPISGHTALYWYRQSLGQGLEFLIYFQGNSAPDKSGLPSDRFSAERTGGSVSTLTIQRTQQEDSAVYLCASTRDRGKEKLFFGSGTQLSVL.

The chain has TRBV3-1 (or the pseudogene TRBV3-2) and TRBJ1-2; perhaps TRBD1 as D (5 bases). The CDR3 runs to 15 residues. Germline V gene data show CDR1 as LGHDT and CDR2 as YNNKEL (reference sequence). Trimming took off 4 bases at V and 4 bases at J, with 16 bases between the two ends. This CDR3 reads CASSRGAAALYGYTF. In nucleotides, the CDR3 is TGTGCCAGCAGCCGTGGGGCGGCGGCCCTCTATGGCTACACCTTC.

The rearrangement uses TRBV5-1 and TRBJ2-2, with 9 bases matching TRBD1. J lost 6 bases, V lost 3 bases, and 6 bases had no gene match. The CDR3 covers 15 residues. Germline V gives CDR1 SGHRS, CDR2 YFSETQ. CDR3 residues: CASSSGQGYAGELFF. Here the CDR3 DNA reads TGCGCCAGCAGCTCGGGACAGGGTTATGCCGGGGAGCTGTTTTTT.

V is TRBV6-5 and J is TRBJ2-7; unclear D gene. CDR3 length equals 14 residues. The V and J ends lost 5 bases and 1 base respectively, with 12 bases between them. Germline V CDR1 and CDR2: MNHEY, SVGAGI. CDR3 protein: CASSRSTGSYEQYV. For the CDR3, the DNA is TGTGCCAGCAGTAGATCGACCGGTTCCTACGAGCAGTACGTC.

This chain links TRBV18 with TRBJ2-2, with unresolved D. The ends were cut back, 2 bases at V and 0 bases at J, with 13 bases in the middle. The length of the CDR3 is 17 residues. CDR1 is KGHSH, CDR2 LQKENI, per germline. CDR3 in amino acids: CASSPYLLNANTGELFF. The CDR3 bases are TGTGCCAGCTCACCATATTTGCTGAACGCGAACACCGGGGAGCTGTTTTTT.